A selection of T cell receptor beta chains follows, all from one sample in a study of blood T cell repertoires in COVID-19. Measured with immunoSEQ multiplex PCR; TCRdb has only the in-frame clones, and not every one. In the table there are some 290,000 clones, approximately 87% of which are singletons. The material sequenced was peripheral blood. Every receptor here comes from a woman in her 30s with COVID-19, enrolled during active disease. The CDR3 runs from the conserved cysteine through the conserved F or W. The order of the fields is clone size, J gene, D gene, V gene, CDR3 protein, CDR3 DNA. The D gene is left open where the match is weak. Size values are once, few and many counts, or a class for expanded clones, and some rows have none.

. | TRBJ1-1 | . | TRBV3-1/TRBV3-2 | CASSQGPPRKEAFF | TGTGCCAGCAGCCAAGGACCCCCGAGGAAGGAAGCTTTCTTT
. | TRBJ2-5 | . | TRBV6-5 | CASTGLATQETQYF | TGTGCCAGCACAGGCCTAGCCACCCAAGAGACCCAGTACTTC
few | TRBJ1-1 | TRBD1 | TRBV27 | CASRVTGGTEAFF | TGTGCCAGCAGAGTTACAGGGGGCACTGAAGCTTTCTTT
. | TRBJ2-5 | TRBD2 | TRBV5-6 | CASSVAGGLGAQYF | TGTGCCAGCAGCGTAGCGGGGGGACTTGGGGCCCAGTACTTC
. | TRBJ1-4 | . | TRBV2 | CASEPGFGEKLFF | TGTGCCAGCGAACCAGGGTTCGGGGAAAAACTGTTTTTT
. | TRBJ2-1 | . | TRBV20-1 | CSPRMGPEQFF | TGCAGTCCCCGAATGGGGCCCGAGCAGTTCTTC
. | TRBJ2-7 | . | TRBV27 | CASSLSPGQAFAGEQYF | TGTGCCAGCAGTTTAAGCCCCGGACAGGCTTTCGCGGGGGAGCAGTACTTC
. | TRBJ2-7 | TRBD1 | TRBV10-3 | CAIRSGTEYEQYF | TGTGCCATCAGGTCCGGGACAGAGTACGAGCAGTACTTC
. | TRBJ1-2 | . | TRBV6-5 | CASSYSIGGGDYGYTF | TGTGCCAGCAGTTACTCGATCGGAGGGGGGGACTATGGCTACACCTTC
few | TRBJ2-1 | TRBD2 | TRBV5-8 | CASSLGRGGYNEQFF | TGTGCCAGCAGCTTGGGGCGGGGGGGCTACAATGAGCAGTTCTTC
. | TRBJ2-5 | TRBD2 | TRBV4-1 | CASSQDWRGVRKTQYF | TGCGCCAGCAGCCAAGATTGGCGGGGGGTGAGAAAGACCCAGTACTTC
few | TRBJ1-2 | . | TRBV29-1 | CSVEAAGGYTF | TGCAGCGTTGAGGCTGCGGGGGGCTACACCTTC
. | TRBJ2-1 | . | TRBV3-1/TRBV3-2 | CASSQVGQGSFF | .
once | TRBJ1-2 | . | TRBV5-1 | CASTLNGNYGYTF | TGCGCCAGCACCCTAAATGGTAACTATGGCTACACCTTC
. | TRBJ2-7 | TRBD1 | TRBV6-5 | CASTPGQGAHEQYF | TGTGCCAGCACTCCGGGACAGGGGGCGCACGAGCAGTACTTC
. | TRBJ1-6 | . | TRBV19 | CASSIAGNSPLHF | TGTGCCAGTAGTATAGCCGGTAATTCACCCCTCCACTTT
. | TRBJ2-7 | . | TRBV10-3 | CAISDPPTGTRPEQYF | TGTGCCATCAGTGACCCACCCACAGGGACCAGACCGGAGCAGTACTTC
few | TRBJ1-1 | TRBD1 | TRBV12-3/TRBV12-4 | CASSHRGAAFF | TGTGCCAGCAGTCACAGGGGTGCAGCTTTCTTT